This T cell receptor beta chain came from a study of control samples from healthy donors and cancer patients. Produced via immunoSEQ multiplex PCR; TCRdb's table is partial and in-frame only. This table holds about 100,000 clones, 85% to 95% found once. Germline CDR1 is SGHNT and CDR2 is YENEEA. The CDR3 is 14 residues long. V shed 5 bases and J shed 5 bases, with 15 bases lying between them. V gene TRBV11-3 combines with J gene TRBJ2-5; maybe TRBD1 (5 bases). Sequences were obtained from blood. This receptor was identified in a man aged 18 to 29 in good health. CDR3 DNA: TGTGCCAGCAGCCCAGGGTCGGCGTCGGAGACCCAGTACTTC. Translation: CASSPGSASETQYF.